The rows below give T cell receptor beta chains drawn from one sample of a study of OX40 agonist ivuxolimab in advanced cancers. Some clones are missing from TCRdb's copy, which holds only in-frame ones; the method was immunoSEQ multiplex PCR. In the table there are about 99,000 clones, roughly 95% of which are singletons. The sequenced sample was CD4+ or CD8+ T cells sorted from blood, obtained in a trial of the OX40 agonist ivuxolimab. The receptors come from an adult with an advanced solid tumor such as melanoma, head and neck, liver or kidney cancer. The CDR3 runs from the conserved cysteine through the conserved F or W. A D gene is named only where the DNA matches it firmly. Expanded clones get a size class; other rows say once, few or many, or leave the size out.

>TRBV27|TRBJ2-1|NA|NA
CASTSGAGSSYNEQFF
TGTGCCAGCACTTCAGGGGCGGGGAGCTCCTACAATGAGCAGTTCTTC
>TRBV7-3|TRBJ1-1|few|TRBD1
CASSSDRGGMSEAFF
TGTGCCAGCAGCTCCGACAGGGGCGGGATGTCTGAAGCTTTCTTT
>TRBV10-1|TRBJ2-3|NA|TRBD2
CASSDSRGGDTQYF
TGCGCCAGCAGTGATAGTCGGGGGGGAGATACGCAGTATTTT
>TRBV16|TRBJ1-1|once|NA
CASSQRSREAFF
TGTGCCAGCAGCCAAAGGAGTCGAGAGGCTTTCTTT
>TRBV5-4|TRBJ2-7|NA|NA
CASSLELEGPSEQYF
TGTGCCAGCAGCTTGGAGTTAGAAGGCCCTAGCGAGCAGTACTTC
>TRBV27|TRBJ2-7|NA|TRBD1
CASRWTGGPYEQYF
TGTGCCAGCAGGTGGACAGGGGGCCCCTACGAGCAGTACTTC
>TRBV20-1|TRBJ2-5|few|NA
CSAEEGAQYF
TGCAGTGCGGAAGAGGGAGCCCAGTACTTC
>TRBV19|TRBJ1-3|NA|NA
CASSLTAGNTIYF
TGTGCCAGTAGCTTGACAGCTGGAAACACCATATATTTT
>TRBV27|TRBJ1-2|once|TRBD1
CASSPYGQGGYGYTF
TGTGCCAGCAGTCCATATGGACAGGGGGGGTATGGCTACACCTTC
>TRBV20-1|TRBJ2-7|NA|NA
CSARADYEQYF
TGCAGTGCTAGGGCTGACTACGAGCAGTACTTC
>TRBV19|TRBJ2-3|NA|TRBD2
CASSVGLAGGTTDTQYF
TGTGCCAGTAGTGTGGGACTAGCGGGAGGAACTACAGATACGCAGTATTTT
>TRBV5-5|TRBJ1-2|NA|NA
CASSPGPGDYIGSYGYTF
TGTGCCAGCAGCCCTGGGCCGGGTGACTACATTGGAAGCTATGGCTACACCTTC
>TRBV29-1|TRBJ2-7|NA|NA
CSVEDGQGIYEQYF
TGCAGCGTTGAAGATGGGCAGGGTATCTACGAGCAGTACTTC
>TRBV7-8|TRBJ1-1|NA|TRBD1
CASSFHSGGASIYTEAFF
TGTGCCAGCAGCTTCCACTCAGGGGGTGCATCCATTTACACTGAAGCTTTCTTT
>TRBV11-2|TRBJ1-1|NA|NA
CASSVNRDLNTEAFF
TGTGCCAGCAGCGTAAACAGGGACCTGAACACTGAAGCTTTCTTT
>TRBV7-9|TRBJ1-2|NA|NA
CASSGEGGGYTF
TGTGCCAGCAGCGGGGAGGGGGGCGGCTACACCTTC
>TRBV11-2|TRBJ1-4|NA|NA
CASSLGLGKLFF
TGTGCCAGCAGCTTAGGCCTGGGAAAACTGTTTTTT
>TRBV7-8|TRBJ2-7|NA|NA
CASSLNRVEGYEQYF
TGTGCCAGCAGCTTAAACAGAGTTGAAGGGTACGAGCAGTACTTC
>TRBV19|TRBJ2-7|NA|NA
CASSIVGSSYEQYF
TGTGCCAGTAGTATAGTCGGCAGCTCCTACGAGCAGTACTTC
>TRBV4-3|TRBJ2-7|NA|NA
CASSQDSRTPPYEQYF
TGCGCCAGCAGCCAAGATTCCCGGACCCCACCCTACGAGCAGTACTTC
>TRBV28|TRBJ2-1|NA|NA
CATQFSGGLHNEQFF
TGTGCCACCCAGTTTTCGGGCGGATTACACAATGAGCAGTTCTTC
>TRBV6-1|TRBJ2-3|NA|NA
CAAGSFTDTQYF
TGTGCCGCCGGGTCGTTCACAGATACGCAGTATTTT
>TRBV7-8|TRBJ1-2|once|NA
CASSLEKGPNYGYTF
TGTGCCAGCAGCTTAGAAAAGGGACCTAACTATGGCTACACCTTC
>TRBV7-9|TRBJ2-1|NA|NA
CASSPPEGRVEQFF
TGTGCCAGCAGCCCCCCAGAGGGGCGCGTTGAGCAGTTCTTC
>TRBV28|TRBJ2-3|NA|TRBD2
CASSVTSADTQYF
TGTGCCAGCAGTGTTACTAGCGCGGATACGCAGTATTTT
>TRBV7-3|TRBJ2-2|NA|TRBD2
CASSAEGGTSGVNTGELFF
TGTGCCAGCAGCGCGGAAGGCGGGACTAGCGGGGTGAACACCGGGGAGCTGTTTTTT
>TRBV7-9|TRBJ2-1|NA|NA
CASSSSSIAVAYNEQFF
TGTGCCAGCAGCTCCTCTTCGATAGCAGTCGCCTACAATGAGCAGTTCTTC
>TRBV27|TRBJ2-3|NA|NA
CASRSTDTQYF
TGTGCCAGCAGGAGCACAGATACGCAGTATTTT
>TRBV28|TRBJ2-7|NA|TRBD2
CASIPGSGSYYEQYF
TGTGCCAGCATTCCCGGCAGCGGGAGTTATTACGAGCAGTACTTC
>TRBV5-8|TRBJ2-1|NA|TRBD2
CASSLPLAGHNEQFF
TGTGCCAGCAGCCTCCCTCTAGCGGGACACAATGAGCAGTTCTTC
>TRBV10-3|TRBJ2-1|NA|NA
CAISAGYNEQFF
TGTGCCATCAGTGCGGGGTACAATGAGCAGTTCTTC
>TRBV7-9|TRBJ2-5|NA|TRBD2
CASSPPTSGRGETQYF
TGTGCCAGCAGCCCCCCGACTAGCGGGAGGGGGGAGACCCAGTACTTC
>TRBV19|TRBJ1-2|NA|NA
CASSPRAHYGYTF
TGTGCCAGTAGTCCTCGTGCCCACTATGGCTACACCTTC
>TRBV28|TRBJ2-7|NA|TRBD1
CASSSTGGVYEQYF
TGTGCCAGCAGTTCGACAGGGGGGGTCTACGAGCAGTACTTC
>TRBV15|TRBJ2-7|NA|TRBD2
CATSRESGLAGVWGEQYF
TGTGCCACCAGCAGAGAAAGCGGTTTAGCGGGAGTATGGGGGGAGCAGTACTTC
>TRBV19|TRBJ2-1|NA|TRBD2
CASSPPMGLAVSNEQFF
TGTGCCAGTAGTCCCCCCATGGGACTAGCAGTTTCAAATGAGCAGTTCTTC
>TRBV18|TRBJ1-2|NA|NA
CASSRSEQFLIYGYTF
TGTGCCAGCTCACGAAGTGAGCAATTCTTGATCTATGGCTACACCTTC
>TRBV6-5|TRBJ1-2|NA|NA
CASSYSVGLDGYTF
TGTGCCAGCAGTTACTCGGTGGGGCTCGATGGCTACACCTTC
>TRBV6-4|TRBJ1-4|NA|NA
CASSYLVDGLNEKLFF
TGTGCCAGCAGTTACCTAGTGGACGGTCTGAATGAAAAACTGTTTTTT
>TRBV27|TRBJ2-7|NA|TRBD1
CASSSTGDKQYF
TGTGCCAGCAGTTCGACAGGGGACAAGCAGTACTTC
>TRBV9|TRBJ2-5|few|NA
CASSPDGETQYF
TGTGCCAGCAGCCCCGATGGAGAGACCCAGTACTTC
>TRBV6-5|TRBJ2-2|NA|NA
CASRIQGPGELFF
TGTGCCAGCAGGATCCAGGGGCCCGGGGAGCTGTTTTTT
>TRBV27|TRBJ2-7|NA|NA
CASSLRGFGYEQYF
TGTGCCAGCAGTTTACGGGGTTTCGGATACGAGCAGTACTTC
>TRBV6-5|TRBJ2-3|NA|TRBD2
CASSSPGLAGADTQYF
TGTGCCAGCAGTTCCCCGGGACTAGCGGGAGCCGATACGCAGTATTTT
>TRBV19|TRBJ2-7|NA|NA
CASSPPGSYAEQYF
TGTGCCAGTAGTCCCCCCGGGAGTTATGCCGAGCAGTACTTC
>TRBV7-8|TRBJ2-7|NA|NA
CASSPSTVGHEQYF
TGTGCCAGCAGCCCATCGACTGTCGGCCACGAGCAGTACTTC
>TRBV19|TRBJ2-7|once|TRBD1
CASSIGSGGFSYEQYF
TGTGCCAGTAGTATCGGTTCAGGGGGCTTCTCCTACGAGCAGTACTTC
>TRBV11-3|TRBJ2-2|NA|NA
CASSFGGPNTGELFF
TGTGCCAGCAGCTTCGGGGGGCCTAACACCGGGGAGCTGTTTTTT
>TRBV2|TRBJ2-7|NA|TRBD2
CASSGRSSGRGFAEQYF
TGTGCCAGCAGTGGTAGGTCTAGCGGGAGAGGATTCGCCGAGCAGTACTTC
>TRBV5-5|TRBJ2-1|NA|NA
CASSLVRSDEQFF
TGTGCCAGCAGCTTGGTGAGGAGTGATGAGCAGTTCTTC
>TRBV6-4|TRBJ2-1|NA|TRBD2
CASSPESGGYNEQFF
TGTGCCAGCAGTCCCGAGAGCGGGGGATACAATGAGCAGTTCTTC
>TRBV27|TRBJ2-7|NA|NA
CASSLAGGPSYEQYF
TGTGCCAGCAGTTTGGCAGGTGGGCCCTCCTACGAGCAGTACTTC
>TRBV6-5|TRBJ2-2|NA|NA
CASSSRGELFF
TGTGCCAGCAGCTCTCGAGGGGAGCTGTTTTTT
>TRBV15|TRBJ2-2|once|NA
CATSRARGQTGELFF
TGTGCCACCAGCCGGGCTCGAGGGCAGACCGGGGAGCTGTTTTTT